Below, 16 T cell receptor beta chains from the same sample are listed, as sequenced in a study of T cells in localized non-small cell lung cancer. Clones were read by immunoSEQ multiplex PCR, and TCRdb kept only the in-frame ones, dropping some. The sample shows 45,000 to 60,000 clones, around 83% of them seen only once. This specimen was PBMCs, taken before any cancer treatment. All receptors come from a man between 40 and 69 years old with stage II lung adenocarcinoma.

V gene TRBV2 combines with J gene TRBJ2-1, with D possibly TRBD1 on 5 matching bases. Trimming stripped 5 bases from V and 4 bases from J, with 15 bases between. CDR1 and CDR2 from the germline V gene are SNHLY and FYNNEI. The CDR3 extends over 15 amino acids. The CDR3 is CASSPADRFYNEQFF. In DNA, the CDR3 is TGTGCCAGCAGTCCGGCTGACAGATTTTACAATGAGCAGTTCTTC.

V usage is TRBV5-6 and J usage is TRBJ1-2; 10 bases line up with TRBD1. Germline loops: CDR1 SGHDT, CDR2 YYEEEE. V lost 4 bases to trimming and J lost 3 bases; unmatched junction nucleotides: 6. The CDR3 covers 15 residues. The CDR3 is CASSPDRGLDYGYTF. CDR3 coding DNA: TGTGCCAGCAGCCCAGACAGGGGGCTTGACTATGGCTACACCTTC.

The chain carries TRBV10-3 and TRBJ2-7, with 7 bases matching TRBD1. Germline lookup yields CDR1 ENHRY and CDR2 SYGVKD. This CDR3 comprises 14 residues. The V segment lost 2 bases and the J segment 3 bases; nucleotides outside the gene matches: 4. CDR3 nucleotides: TGTGCCATCAGTGAGAATGGACAGGACTACGAGCAGTACGTC. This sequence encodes CAISENGQDYEQYV.

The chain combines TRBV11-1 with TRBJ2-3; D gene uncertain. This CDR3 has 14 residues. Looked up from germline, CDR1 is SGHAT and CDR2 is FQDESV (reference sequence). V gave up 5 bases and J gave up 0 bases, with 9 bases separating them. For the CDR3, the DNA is TGTGCCAGCAGCCGTCTCCCTAGCACAGATACGCAGTATTTT. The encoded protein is CASSRLPSTDTQYF.

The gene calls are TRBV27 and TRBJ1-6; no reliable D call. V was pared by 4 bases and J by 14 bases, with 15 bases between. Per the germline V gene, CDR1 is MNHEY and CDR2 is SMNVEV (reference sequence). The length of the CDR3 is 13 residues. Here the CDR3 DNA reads TGTGCCAGCAGTTCAACCCGTCAAGGTTCCCTCCACTTT. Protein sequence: CASSSTRQGSLHF.

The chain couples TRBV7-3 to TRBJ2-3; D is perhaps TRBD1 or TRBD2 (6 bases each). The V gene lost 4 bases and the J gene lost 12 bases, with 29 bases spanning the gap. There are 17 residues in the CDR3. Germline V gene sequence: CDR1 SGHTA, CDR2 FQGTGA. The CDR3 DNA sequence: TGTGCCAGCAGCTCCTTACCCTCCCCGGGAGTCGCAGGGGTTCAGTATTTT. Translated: CASSSLPSPGVAGVQYF.

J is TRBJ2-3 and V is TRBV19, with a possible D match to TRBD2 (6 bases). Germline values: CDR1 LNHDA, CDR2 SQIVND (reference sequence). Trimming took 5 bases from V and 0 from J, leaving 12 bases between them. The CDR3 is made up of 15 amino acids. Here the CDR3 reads CASSSGTFSTDTQYF. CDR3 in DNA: TGTGCCAGTAGTTCCGGGACTTTTAGCACAGATACGCAGTATTTT.

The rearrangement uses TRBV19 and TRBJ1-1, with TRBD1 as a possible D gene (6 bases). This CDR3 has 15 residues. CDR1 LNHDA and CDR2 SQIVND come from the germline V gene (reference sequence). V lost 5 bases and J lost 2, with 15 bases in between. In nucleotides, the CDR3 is TGTGCCAGTAGTTTCAAGGGACAAGGAAACACTGAAGCTTTCTTT. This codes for CASSFKGQGNTEAFF.

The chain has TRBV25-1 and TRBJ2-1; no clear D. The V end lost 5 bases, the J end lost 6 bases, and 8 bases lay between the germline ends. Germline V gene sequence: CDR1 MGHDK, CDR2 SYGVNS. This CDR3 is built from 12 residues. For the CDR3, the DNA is TGTGCCAGCAGTTTACGGTTCAATGAGCAGTTCTTC. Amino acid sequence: CASSLRFNEQFF.

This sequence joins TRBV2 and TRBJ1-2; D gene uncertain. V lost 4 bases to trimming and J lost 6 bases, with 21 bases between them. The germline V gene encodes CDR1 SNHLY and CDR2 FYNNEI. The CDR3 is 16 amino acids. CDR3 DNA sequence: TGTGCCAGCAGTGTTAGGGAAGGGCGCCCTTCCGATGGCTACACCTTC. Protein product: CASSVREGRPSDGYTF.

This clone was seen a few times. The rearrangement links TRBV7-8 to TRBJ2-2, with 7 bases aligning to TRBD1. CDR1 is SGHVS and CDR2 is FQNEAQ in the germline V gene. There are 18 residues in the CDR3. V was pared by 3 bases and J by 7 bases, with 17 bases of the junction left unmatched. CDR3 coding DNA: TGTGCCAGCAGCTTGAGACCTCGTCCGGGACAGAGGCACGGGGAGCTGTTTTTT. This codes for CASSLRPRPGQRHGELFF.

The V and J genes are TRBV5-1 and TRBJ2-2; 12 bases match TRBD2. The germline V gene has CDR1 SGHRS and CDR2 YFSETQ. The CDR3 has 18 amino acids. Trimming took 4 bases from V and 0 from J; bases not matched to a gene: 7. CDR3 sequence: CASSPTSGGGTNTGELFF. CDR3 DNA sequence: TGCGCCAGCAGCCCGACTAGCGGGGGAGGTACGAACACCGGGGAGCTGTTTTTT.

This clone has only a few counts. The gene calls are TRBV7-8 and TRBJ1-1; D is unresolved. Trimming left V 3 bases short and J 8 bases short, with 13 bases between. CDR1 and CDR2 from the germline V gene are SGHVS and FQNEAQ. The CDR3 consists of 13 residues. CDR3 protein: CASSLVQQTEAFF. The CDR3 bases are TGTGCCAGCAGCTTGGTACAGCAGACCGAAGCTTTCTTT.

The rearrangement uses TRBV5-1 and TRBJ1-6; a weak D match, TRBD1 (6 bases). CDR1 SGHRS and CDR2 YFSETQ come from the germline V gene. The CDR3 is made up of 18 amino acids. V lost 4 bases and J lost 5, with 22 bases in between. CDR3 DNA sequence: TGCGCCAGCAGCCGTACGATGACTCAGGGGCCTAATAATTCACCCCTCCACTTT. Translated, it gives CASSRTMTQGPNNSPLHF. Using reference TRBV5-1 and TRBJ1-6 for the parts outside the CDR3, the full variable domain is KAGVTQTPRYLIKTRGQQVTLSCSPISGHRSVSWYQQTPGQGLQFLFEYFSETQRNKGNFPGRFSGRQFSNSRSEMNVSTLELGDSALYLCASSRTMTQGPNNSPLHFGNGTRLTVT.

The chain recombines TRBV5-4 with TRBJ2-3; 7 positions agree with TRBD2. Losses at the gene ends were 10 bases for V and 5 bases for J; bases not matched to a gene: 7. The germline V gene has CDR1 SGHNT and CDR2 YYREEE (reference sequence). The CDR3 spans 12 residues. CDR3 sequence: CAGGRGGDTQYF. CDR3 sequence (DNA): TGTGCCGGGGGGAGGGGCGGAGATACGCAGTATTTT.

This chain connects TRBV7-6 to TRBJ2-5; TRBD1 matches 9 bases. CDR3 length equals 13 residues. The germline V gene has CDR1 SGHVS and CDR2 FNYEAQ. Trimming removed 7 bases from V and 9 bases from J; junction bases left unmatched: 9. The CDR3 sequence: CASTTGTGMAQYF. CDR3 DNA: TGTGCCAGCACCACCGGGACAGGGATGGCCCAGTACTTC.